This TCR beta chain originates from a study of T cell responses to AZD1222 COVID-19 vaccine (dated by TCRdb to about 2021). Regarding the research as a whole: TCR sequencing was performed for about 250 trial participants, of whom some 200 were given two doses of AZD1222 and approximately 26 were given two doses of MenACWY control vaccine. Trial participants were enrolled by age into subgroups of 18-55, 56-69 and 70-plus years, and 148, 28 and 57 TCR-sequenced participants, respectively, were included in these subgroups. Results the study describes overall, beyond this receptor: In the small 56-69-year group, the increase in depth fell short of significance, most likely because of low power. Reportedly, almost half of the unique spike-specific TCRs recognized epitopes lying outside the regions that are mutated in the B.1.351 and B.1.1.7 variants. Most participants were white British and females outnumbered males, and the authors suggested that clonal diversity may have been underestimated. After two AZD1222 doses, both the breadth and the depth of spike-specific TCRs were significantly higher than at day 0 and than in MenACWY recipients. No day 14 peak-response samples were available, so repertoires were characterized only after the peak T cell response. Only a handful of AZD1222 recipients were SARS-CoV-2 seropositive at baseline, limiting conclusions about previously exposed vaccinees. CD4 TCRs associated with the vaccine covered the entire spike protein, and the dominant responses were in regions 160-218 and 743-854.

Taken from cysteine to phenylalanine, the CDR3 has 14 residues. Left in the record is the CDR3 DNA by itself, 42 bases read in frame from the first base. Trimming leaves V shorter by 3 bases and J shorter by 1 base, with the junction holding 3 bases beyond the gene matches. The germline V gene supplies CDR1 MNHEY and CDR2 SVGAGI. The CDR3 regions of human TCRbeta chains were analyzed by immunosequencing. Processing in the source paper ran as follows. TCRs in the repertoires were compared against a reference library of SARS-CoV-2-specific TCRs that had been generated with the MIRA antigen-specificity platform. Breadth was defined as the fraction of unique TCRs that were SARS-CoV-2-associated, and depth was defined as the fraction of total T cells that were SARS-CoV-2-associated. Using the MIRA data, each spike-specific TCR was assigned both to the spike region to which the TCR was reactive and to a CD4 or CD8 class. Log10-transformed breadth and depth values were compared by one-way ANOVA with Sidak's multiple comparisons tests. TCRdb holds this immuneACCESS table with in-frame rearrangements only. Some clones are missing; in checked studies, unresolved V genes explain under half, and the rest has no known cause. V, J and clone size reflect that table, while D and trimming were determined from the DNA. A total of 110,000 or so clones appear in this sample, 86% of them only once. 17% of the sample comes from the top ten.

The sample's time point, from its label and the paper: about 28 days (+/-7) after the second vaccine dose. Because spike-specific TCR depth and breadth did not differ between the two schedules, AZD1222 recipients who got a second dose at roughly 4 weeks were pooled with those who got a second dose at roughly 12 weeks. Vaccinee samples were obtained from the UK trials COV001 and COV002, which included a single-blind randomized controlled phase 2/3 trial of AZD1222 (ChAdOx1 nCoV-19) in healthy adults. For TCRbeta chain sequencing, PBMC samples from trial participants were taken at day 0 and at day 28 after the second dose. As for this clone: No antigen is known for it. No base quality information exists; no much larger clone differs at one position.

Sample: peripheral blood, taken 28 days after the second AZD1222 dose. Recombination linked TRBV6-5 to TRBJ2-7, with 7 central nucleotides matching TRBD2. This TCR was sampled from an adult who received the AZD1222 COVID-19 vaccine. The CDR3 sequence is CASSYRSGSYEQYF. The bases read TGTGCCAGCAGTTATCGTAGCGGGTCCTACGAGCAGTACTTC.